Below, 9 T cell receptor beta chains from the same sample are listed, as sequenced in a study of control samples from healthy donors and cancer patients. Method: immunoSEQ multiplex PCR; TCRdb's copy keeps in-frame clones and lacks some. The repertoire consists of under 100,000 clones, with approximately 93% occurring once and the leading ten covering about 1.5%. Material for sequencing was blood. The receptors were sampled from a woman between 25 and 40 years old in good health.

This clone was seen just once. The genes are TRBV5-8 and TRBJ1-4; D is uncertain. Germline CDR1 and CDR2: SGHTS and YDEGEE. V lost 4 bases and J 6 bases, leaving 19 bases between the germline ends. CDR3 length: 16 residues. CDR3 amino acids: CASSVFEGPRHEKLFF. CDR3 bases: TGTGCCAGCAGCGTCTTCGAGGGTCCAAGACATGAAAAACTGTTTTTT.

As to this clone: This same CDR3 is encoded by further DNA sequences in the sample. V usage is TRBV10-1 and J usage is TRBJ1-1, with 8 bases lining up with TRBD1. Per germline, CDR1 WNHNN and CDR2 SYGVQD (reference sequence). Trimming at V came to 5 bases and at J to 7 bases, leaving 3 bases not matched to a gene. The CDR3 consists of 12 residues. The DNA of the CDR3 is TGCGCCAGCAGTCCTGACAGGGGTGAAGCTTTCTTT. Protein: CASSPDRGEAFF.

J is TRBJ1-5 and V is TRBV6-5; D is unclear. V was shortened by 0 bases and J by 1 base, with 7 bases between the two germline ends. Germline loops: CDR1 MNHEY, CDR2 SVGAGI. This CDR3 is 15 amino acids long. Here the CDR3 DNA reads TGTGCCAGCAGTTACTCGGACGGAAGCAATCAGCCCCAGCATTTT. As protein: CASSYSDGSNQPQHF.

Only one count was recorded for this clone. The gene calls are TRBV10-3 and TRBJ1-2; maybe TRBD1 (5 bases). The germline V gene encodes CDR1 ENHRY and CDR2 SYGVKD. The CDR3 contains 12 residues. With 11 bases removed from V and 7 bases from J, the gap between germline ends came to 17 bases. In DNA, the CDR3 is TGTGCCTTCTGGGCGGGGGGGATTGGCTACACCTTC. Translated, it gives CAFWAGGIGYTF.

The CDR3 is CASIMVAGPKPQHF. DNA for the CDR3: TGTGCCAGTATCATGGTGGCAGGACCGAAGCCCCAGCATTTT. J is TRBJ1-5 and V is TRBV19; D not certain. V was shortened by 7 bases and J by 8 bases, with 18 bases between the two germline ends. Germline V gene data show CDR1 as LNHDA and CDR2 as SQIVND (reference sequence). The length of the CDR3 is 14 residues.

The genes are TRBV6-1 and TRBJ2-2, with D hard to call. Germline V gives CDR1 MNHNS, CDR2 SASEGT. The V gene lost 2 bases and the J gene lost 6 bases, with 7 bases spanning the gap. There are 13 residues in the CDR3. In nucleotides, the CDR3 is TGTGCCAGCAGTGAATCGGATCCCGGGGAGCTGTTTTTT. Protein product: CASSESDPGELFF.

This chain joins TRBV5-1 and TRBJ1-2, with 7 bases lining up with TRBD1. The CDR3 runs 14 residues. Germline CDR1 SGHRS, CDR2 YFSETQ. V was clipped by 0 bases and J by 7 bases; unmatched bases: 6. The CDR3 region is CASSLGQGEGGYTF. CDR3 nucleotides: TGCGCCAGCAGCTTGGGACAGGGTGAGGGTGGCTACACCTTC.

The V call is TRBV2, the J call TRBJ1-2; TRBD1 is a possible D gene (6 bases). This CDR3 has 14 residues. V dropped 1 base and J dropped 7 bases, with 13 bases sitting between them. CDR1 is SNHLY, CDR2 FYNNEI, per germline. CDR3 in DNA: TGTGCCAGCAGTGAAGTTGAACGGGGGGCTGGCTACACCTTC. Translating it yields CASSEVERGAGYTF.

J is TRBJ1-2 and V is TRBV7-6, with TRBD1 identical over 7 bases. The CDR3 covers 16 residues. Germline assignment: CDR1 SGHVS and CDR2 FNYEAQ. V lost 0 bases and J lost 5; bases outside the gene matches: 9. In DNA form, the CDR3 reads TGTGCCAGCAGCTTAGCGTCCGGGACAGCCCCTTATGGCTACACCTTC. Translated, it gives CASSLASGTAPYGYTF.